This T cell receptor (beta chain) stems from a study of T cells in localized non-small cell lung cancer. Remarks on this clone: Its antigen is currently unknown.

Study-wide results and limits: Adjacent uninvolved lung tissue had the highest T cell clonality, exceeding tumor. Patients showing higher blood T cell density tended to see longer overall survival. Adjacent lung was found to contain a median approximately 60 of the top 100 tumor clones.

Germline V gene sequence: CDR1 SGHDN, CDR2 FVKESK. The CDR3 spans 12 residues. Trimming took off 0 bases at V and 8 bases at J, with 7 bases between the two ends. The repertoire was sequenced with immunoSEQ multiplex PCR; TCRdb's copy has only in-frame clones and lacks some. The sample gives about 130,000 clones, roughly 90% of which show up once; 1.5% to 2% is in the top ten. The chain employs TRBV14 and TRBJ1-2; D not resolved. The clonotype originates from a female donor of 60 years or more with stage I lung adenocarcinoma. This material consisted of peripheral blood, taken before any cancer treatment. The CDR3 region has the DNA TGTGCCAGCAGCCAAGATATGGCCGGCTACACCTTC. Translated: CASSQDMAGYTF.